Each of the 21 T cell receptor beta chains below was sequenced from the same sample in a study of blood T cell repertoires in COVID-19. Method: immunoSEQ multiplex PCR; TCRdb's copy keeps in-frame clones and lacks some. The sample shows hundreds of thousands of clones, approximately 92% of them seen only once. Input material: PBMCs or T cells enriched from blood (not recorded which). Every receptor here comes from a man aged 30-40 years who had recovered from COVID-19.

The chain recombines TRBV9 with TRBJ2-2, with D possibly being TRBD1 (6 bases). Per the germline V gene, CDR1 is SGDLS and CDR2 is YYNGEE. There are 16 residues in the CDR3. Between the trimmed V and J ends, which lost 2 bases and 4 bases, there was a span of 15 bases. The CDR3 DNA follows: TGTGCCAGCAGCGTCCGACAGGCCCCGGGCACCGGGGAGCTGTTTTTT. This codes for CASSVRQAPGTGELFF.

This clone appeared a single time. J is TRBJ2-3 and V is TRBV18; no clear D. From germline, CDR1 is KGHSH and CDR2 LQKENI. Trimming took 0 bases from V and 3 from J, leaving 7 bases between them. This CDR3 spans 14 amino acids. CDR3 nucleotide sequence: TGTGCCAGCTCACCACCGTCCCAGACAGATACGCAGTATTTT. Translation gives CASSPPSQTDTQYF.

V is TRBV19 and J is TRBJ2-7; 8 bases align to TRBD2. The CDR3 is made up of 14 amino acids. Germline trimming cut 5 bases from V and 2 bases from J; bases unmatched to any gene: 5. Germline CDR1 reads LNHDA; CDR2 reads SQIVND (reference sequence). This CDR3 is CASSPPGLAYEQYF. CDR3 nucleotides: TGTGCCAGTAGTCCCCCGGGACTAGCCTACGAGCAGTACTTC.

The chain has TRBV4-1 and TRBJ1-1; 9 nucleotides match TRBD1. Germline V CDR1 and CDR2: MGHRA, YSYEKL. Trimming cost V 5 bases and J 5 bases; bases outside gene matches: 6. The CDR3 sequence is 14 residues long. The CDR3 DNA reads TGCGCCAGCAGCTCCGGACAGGGGAGGACTGAAGCTTTCTTT. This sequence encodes CASSSGQGRTEAFF.

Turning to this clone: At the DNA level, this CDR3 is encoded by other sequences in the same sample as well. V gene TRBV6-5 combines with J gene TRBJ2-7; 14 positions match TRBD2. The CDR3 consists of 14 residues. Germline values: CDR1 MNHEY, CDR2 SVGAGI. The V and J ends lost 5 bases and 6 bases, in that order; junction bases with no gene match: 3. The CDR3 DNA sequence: TGTGCCAGCAGTCCGGGACTAGCGGGAGTCGAGCAGTACTTC. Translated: CASSPGLAGVEQYF.

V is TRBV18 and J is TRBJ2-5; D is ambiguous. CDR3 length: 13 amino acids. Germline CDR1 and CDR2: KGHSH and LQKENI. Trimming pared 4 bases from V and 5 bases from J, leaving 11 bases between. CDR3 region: CASSLGSRETQYF. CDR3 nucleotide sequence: TGTGCCAGCTCACTCGGATCGCGGGAGACCCAGTACTTC.

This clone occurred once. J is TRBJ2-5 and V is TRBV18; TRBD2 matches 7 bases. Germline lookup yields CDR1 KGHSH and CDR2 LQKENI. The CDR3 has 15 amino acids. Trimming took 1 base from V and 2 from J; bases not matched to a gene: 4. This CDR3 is CASSPLPSGQETQYF. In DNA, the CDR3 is TGTGCCAGCTCACCACTGCCTAGCGGTCAAGAGACCCAGTACTTC.

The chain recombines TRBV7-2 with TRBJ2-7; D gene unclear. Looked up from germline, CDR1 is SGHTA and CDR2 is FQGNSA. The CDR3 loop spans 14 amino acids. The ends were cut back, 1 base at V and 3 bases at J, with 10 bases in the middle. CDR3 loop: CASSLGTRDYEQYF. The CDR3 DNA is TGTGCCAGCAGCTTAGGCACGCGTGACTACGAGCAGTACTTC.

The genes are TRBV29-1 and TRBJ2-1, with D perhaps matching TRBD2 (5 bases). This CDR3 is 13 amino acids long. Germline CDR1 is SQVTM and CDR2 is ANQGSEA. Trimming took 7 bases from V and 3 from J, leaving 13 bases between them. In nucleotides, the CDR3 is TGCAGCGCCGAGGGCGGAAGCTACAATGAGCAGTTCTTC. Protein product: CSAEGGSYNEQFF.

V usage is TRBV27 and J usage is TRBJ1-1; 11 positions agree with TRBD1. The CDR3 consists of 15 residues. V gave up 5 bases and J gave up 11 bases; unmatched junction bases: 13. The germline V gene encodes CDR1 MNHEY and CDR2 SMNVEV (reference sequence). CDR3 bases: TGTGCCAGCAGTCCACTAAACCCGGGACAGGGGGATGCTTTCTTT. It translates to CASSPLNPGQGDAFF.

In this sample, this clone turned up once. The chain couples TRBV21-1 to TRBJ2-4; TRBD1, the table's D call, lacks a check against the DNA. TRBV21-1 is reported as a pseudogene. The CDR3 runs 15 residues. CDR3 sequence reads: CAPTELGRPKNIQYF. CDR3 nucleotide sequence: TGTGCCCCCACCGAGTTGGGCAGGCCCAAAAACATTCAGTACTTC.

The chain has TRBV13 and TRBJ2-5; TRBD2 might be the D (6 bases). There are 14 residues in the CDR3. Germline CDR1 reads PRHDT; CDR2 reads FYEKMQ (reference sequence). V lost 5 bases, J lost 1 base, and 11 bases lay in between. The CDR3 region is CASSILSGQETQYF. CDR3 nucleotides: TGTGCCAGCAGCATCCTTAGCGGCCAAGAGACCCAGTACTTC. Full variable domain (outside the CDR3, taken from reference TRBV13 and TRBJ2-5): AAGVIQSPRHLIKEKRETATLKCYPIPRHDTVYWYQQGPGQDPQFLISFYEKMQSDKGSIPDRFSAQQFSDYHSELNMSSLELGDSALYFCASSILSGQETQYFGPGTRLLVL.

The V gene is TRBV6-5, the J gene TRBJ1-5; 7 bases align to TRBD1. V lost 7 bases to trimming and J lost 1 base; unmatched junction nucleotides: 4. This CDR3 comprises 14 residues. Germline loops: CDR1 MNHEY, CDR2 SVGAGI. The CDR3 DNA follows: TGTGCCAGCATCCGGGACAGAAGCAATCAGCCCCAGCATTTT. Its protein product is CASIRDRSNQPQHF.

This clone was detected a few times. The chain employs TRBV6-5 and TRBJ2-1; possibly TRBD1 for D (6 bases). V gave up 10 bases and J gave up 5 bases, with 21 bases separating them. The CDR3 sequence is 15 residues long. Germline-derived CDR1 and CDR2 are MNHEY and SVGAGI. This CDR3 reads CAMAGAGANDNEQFF. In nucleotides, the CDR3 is TGTGCCATGGCCGGGGCAGGGGCAAACGACAATGAGCAGTTCTTC.

CDR3 loop: CATGQETQYF. The DNA of the CDR3 is TGTGCCACCGGGCAAGAGACCCAGTACTTC. The genes are TRBV28 and TRBJ2-5; D uncertain. Trimming cost V 10 bases and J 2 bases, with 5 bases left between them. Germline CDR1 MDHEN, CDR2 SYDVKM. The CDR3 sequence is 10 residues long.

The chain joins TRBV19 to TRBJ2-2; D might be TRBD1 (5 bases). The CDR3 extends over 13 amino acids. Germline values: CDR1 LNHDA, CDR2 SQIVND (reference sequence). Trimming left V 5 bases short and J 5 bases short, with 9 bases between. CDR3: CASSGHRTGELFF. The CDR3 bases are TGTGCCAGTAGTGGACACAGAACCGGGGAGCTGTTTTTT.

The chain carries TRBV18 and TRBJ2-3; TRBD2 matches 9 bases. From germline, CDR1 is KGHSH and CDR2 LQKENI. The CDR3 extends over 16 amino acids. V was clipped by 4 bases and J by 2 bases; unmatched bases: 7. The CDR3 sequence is CASSRFLAGNTDTQYF. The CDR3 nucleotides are TGTGCCAGCTCACGTTTTCTAGCGGGGAACACAGATACGCAGTATTTT.

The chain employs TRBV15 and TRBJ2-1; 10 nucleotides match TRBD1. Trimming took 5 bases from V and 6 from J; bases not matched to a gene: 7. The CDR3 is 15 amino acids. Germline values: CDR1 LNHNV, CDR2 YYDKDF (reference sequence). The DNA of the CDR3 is TGTGCCACCAGCGCCGACAGGGGGCTGGGCAATGAGCAGTTCTTC. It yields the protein CATSADRGLGNEQFF.

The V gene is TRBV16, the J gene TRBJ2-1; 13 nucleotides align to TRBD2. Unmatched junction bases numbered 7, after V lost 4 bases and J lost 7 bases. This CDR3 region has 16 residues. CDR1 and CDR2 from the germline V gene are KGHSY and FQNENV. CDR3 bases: TGTGCCAGCAGCCTACAACTAGCGGGAGGGGATAATGAGCAGTTCTTC. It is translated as CASSLQLAGGDNEQFF. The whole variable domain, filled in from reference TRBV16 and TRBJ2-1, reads GEEVAQTPKHLVRGEGQKAKLYCAPIKGHSYVFWYQQVLKNEFKFLISFQNENVFDETGMPKERFSAKCLPNSPCSLEIQATKLEDSAVYFCASSLQLAGGDNEQFFGPGTRLTVL.

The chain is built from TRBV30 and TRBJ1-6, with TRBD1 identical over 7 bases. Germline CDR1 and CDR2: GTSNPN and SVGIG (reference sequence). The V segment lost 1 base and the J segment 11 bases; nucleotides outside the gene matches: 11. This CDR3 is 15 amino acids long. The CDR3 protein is CAWSARQGLGTPLHF. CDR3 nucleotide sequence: TGTGCCTGGAGTGCCCGACAGGGCTTAGGGACACCCCTCCACTTT.

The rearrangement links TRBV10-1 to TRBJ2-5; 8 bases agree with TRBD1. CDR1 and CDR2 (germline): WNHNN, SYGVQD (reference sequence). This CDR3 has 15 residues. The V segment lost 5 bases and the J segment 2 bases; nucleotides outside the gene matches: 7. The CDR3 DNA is TGCGCCAGCAGTCCTGGACAGGGAAGGCAAGAGACCCAGTACTTC. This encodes CASSPGQGRQETQYF.